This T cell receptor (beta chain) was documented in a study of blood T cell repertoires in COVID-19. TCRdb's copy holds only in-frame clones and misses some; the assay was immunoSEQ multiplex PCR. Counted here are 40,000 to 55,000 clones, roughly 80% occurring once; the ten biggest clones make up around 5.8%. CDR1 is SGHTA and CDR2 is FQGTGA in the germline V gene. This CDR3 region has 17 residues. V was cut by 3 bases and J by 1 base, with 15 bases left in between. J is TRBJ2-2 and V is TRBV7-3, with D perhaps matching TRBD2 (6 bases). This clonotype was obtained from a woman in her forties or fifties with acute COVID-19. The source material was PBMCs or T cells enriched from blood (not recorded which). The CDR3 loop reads CASSFVPGGVNTGELFF. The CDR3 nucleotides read TGTGCCAGCAGCTTCGTTCCTGGAGGGGTGAACACCGGGGAGCTGTTTTTT.